This T cell receptor beta chain appears in the sequencing data of a study of patients and donors after allogeneic stem cell transplantation. One entry per CDR3 protein results from TCRdb running MiXCR on the RT-PCR reads. The data hold over 350,000 distinct CDR3 sequences, with 15% to 20% observed a single time. The CDR3 is made up of 16 amino acids. Germline CDR1 reads SEHNR; CDR2 reads FQNEAQ (reference sequence). V was pared by 5 bases and J by 3 bases, with 18 bases between. This clonotype was found a few times. The specimen was blood, either unsorted or a sorted T cell fraction (not recorded which). The rearrangement links TRBV7-9 to TRBJ2-3; a weak D match, TRBD2 (7 bases). The clonotype comes from a human donor who was either an allogeneic HSCT recipient or a stem cell or donor lymphocyte infusion donor (not recorded which). It is not recorded whose cells these are; they may come from a transplant donor. In nucleotides, the CDR3 is TGTGCCAGCAGCGTCGCACAGGGAGGGGGGACAGATACGCAGTATTTT. Translation gives CASSVAQGGGTDTQYF.